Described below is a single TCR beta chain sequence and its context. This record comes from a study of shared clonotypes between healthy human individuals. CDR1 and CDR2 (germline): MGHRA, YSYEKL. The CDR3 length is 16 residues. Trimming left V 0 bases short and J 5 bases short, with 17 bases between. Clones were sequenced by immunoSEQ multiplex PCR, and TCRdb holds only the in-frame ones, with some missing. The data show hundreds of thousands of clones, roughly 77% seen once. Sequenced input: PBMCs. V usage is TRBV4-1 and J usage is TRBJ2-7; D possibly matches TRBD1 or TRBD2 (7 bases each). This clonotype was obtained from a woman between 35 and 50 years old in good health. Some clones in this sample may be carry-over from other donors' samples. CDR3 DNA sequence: TGCGCCAGCAGCCAAGAGGAGGCCAGGGGGGGGGACGAGCAGTACTTC. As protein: CASSQEEARGGDEQYF.